The 10 T cell receptor beta chains listed next were all sequenced from one sample in a study of T cell responses to AZD1222 COVID-19 vaccine. The data were produced by immunoSEQ multiplex PCR, yet TCRdb's version contains in-frame clones alone and is incomplete. This repertoire shows more than 100,000 clones, around 92% found once; its top ten account for more than 7%. Source: peripheral blood, taken 28 days after the second AZD1222 dose. All receptors derive from an adult who received the AZD1222 COVID-19 vaccine.

The chain employs TRBV2 and TRBJ2-3, with D maybe TRBD2 (6 bases). The germline V and J ends were trimmed by 7 bases and 3 bases, with 14 bases remaining between them. The CDR3 loop spans 14 amino acids. Germline CDR1 and CDR2: SNHLY and FYNNEI. This CDR3 reads CASMAREGTDTQYF. DNA for the CDR3: TGTGCCAGCATGGCGCGGGAAGGGACAGATACGCAGTATTTT.

This chain links TRBV5-4 with TRBJ1-6; D is ambiguous. V was pared by 2 bases and J by 6 bases, with 12 bases between. This CDR3 region has 15 residues. Germline CDR1 and CDR2: SGHNT and YYREEE (reference sequence). CDR3 protein: CASSLQPLPNSPLHF. DNA of the CDR3: TGTGCCAGCAGCTTACAGCCTCTGCCTAATTCACCCCTCCACTTT.

CDR3 nucleotides: TGTGCCAGCACCCTAGGGCGGTTCTCCTACAATGAGCAGTTCTTC. It yields the protein CASTLGRFSYNEQFF. The chain is built from TRBV28 and TRBJ2-1; no firm D call. In germline, CDR1 is MDHEN, CDR2 SYDVKM. CDR3 length: 15 amino acids. Trimming shortened V by 7 bases and J by 0 bases, and 13 bases separated the two germline ends.

V and J are TRBV18 and TRBJ2-4, with 8 bases matching TRBD1. Losses at the gene ends were 8 bases for V and 3 bases for J; bases not matched to a gene: 6. The CDR3 is made up of 14 amino acids. Germline loops: CDR1 KGHSH, CDR2 LQKENI. CDR3 DNA: TGTGCCAGCGCGACAGGGGCGGACAAAAACATTCAGTACTTC. As protein: CASATGADKNIQYF.

CDR3 nucleotide sequence: TGTGCCAGCAGTTACCTAGCGGGGGATACTAGCACAGATACGCAGTATTTT. It codes for CASSYLAGDTSTDTQYF. The chain combines TRBV6-2 or TRBV6-3 with TRBJ2-3, with 10 positions matching TRBD2. Unmatched junction bases numbered 5, after V lost 2 bases and J lost 0 bases. Germline V lookup: CDR1 MNHEY, CDR2 SVGEGT. The CDR3 length is 17 residues.

The V gene is TRBV18, the J gene TRBJ2-5; no clear D gene. CDR3 length: 13 amino acids. The germline V and J ends were trimmed by 1 base and 2 bases, with 5 bases remaining between them. Germline CDR1 reads KGHSH; CDR2 reads LQKENI. CDR3 DNA sequence: TGTGCCAGCTCACCACGCAGGCAAGAGACCCAGTACTTC. This sequence encodes CASSPRRQETQYF.

The chain carries TRBV15 and TRBJ2-3, with 7 bases matching TRBD1. Per germline, CDR1 LNHNV and CDR2 YYDKDF (reference sequence). The CDR3 is made up of 16 amino acids. J lost 1 base, V lost 3 bases, and 7 bases had no gene match. The CDR3 reads CATSRVGGDGTDTQYF. As DNA, the CDR3 is TGTGCCACCAGCAGGGTAGGGGGCGACGGCACAGATACGCAGTATTTT. Complete variable domain (other parts from reference TRBV15 and TRBJ2-3): DAMVIQNPRYQVTQFGKPVTLSCSQTLNHNVMYWYQQKSSQAPKLLFHYYDKDFNNEADTPDNFQSRRPNTSFCFLDIRSPGLGDTAMYLCATSRVGGDGTDTQYFGPGTRLTVL.

The chain combines TRBV5-1 with TRBJ2-7; D possibly matches TRBD1 or TRBD2 (6 bases each). The CDR3 is made up of 14 amino acids. Germline V gene sequence: CDR1 SGHRS, CDR2 YFSETQ. Trimming stripped 2 bases from V and 7 bases from J, with 16 bases between. The DNA of the CDR3 is TGCGCCAGCAGCTTAGGGACTGACAGGCGAGAGCAGTACTTC. Translating it yields CASSLGTDRREQYF.

The chain uses TRBV16 and TRBJ1-2; no definite D call. The CDR3 is 12 residues long. In germline, CDR1 is KGHSY, CDR2 FQNENV. The V and J ends lost 2 bases and 1 base respectively, with 2 bases between them. In DNA, the CDR3 is TGTGCCAGCAGCCAAGGTAACTATGGCTACACCTTC. This gives the protein CASSQGNYGYTF. The whole variable domain, filled in from reference TRBV16 and TRBJ1-2, reads GEEVAQTPKHLVRGEGQKAKLYCAPIKGHSYVFWYQQVLKNEFKFLISFQNENVFDETGMPKERFSAKCLPNSPCSLEIQATKLEDSAVYFCASSQGNYGYTFGSGTRLTVV.

The chain has TRBV19 and TRBJ1-1; 7 bases are shared with TRBD1. V trimming: 10 bases; J trimming: 0 bases; junction bases outside the gene matches: 11. This CDR3 spans 15 amino acids. Germline CDR1 reads LNHDA; CDR2 reads SQIVND (reference sequence). CDR3 in DNA: TGTGCCACTAATAACAGGGGAAACATGAACACTGAAGCTTTCTTT. Amino acids: CATNNRGNMNTEAFF.